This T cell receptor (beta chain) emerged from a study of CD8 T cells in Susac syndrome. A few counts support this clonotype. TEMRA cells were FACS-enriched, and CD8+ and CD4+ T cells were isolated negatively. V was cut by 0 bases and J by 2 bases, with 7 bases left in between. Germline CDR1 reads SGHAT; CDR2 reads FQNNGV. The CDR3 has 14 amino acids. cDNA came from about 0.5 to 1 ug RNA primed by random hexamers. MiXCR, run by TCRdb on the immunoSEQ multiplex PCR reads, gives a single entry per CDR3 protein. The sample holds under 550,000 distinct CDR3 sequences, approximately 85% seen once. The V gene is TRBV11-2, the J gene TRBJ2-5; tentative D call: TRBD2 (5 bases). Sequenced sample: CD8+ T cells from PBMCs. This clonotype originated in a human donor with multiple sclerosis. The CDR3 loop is CASSLEAVQETQYF. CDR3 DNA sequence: TGTGCCAGCAGCTTAGAAGCGGTTCAAGAGACCCAGTACTTC.